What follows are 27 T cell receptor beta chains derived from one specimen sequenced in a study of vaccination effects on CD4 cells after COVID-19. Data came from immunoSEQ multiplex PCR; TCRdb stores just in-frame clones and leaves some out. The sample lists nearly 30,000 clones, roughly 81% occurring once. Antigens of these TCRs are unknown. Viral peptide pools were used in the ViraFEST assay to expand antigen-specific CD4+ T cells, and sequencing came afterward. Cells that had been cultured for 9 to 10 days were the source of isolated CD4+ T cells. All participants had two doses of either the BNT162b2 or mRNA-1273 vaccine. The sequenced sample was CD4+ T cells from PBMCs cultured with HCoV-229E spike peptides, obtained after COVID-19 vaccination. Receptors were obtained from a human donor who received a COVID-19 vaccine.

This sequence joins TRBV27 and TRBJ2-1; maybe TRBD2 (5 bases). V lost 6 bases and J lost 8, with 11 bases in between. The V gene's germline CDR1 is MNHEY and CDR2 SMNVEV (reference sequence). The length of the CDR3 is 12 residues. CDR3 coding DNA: TGTGCCAGCAGGGTGGGAGAATATGAGCAGTTCTTC. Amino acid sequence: CASRVGEYEQFF.

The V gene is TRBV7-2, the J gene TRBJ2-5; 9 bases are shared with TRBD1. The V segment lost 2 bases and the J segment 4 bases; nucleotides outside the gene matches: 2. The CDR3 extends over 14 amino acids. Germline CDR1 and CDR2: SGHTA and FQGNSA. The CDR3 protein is CASSLTGGGETQYF. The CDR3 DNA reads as TGTGCCAGCAGCTTAACAGGGGGCGGAGAGACCCAGTACTTC.

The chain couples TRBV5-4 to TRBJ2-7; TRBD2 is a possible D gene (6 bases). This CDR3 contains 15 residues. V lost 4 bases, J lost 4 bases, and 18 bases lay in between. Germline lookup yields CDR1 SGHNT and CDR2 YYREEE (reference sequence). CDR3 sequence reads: CASSPEGRVVYEQYF. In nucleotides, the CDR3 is TGTGCCAGCAGCCCGGAGGGCAGGGTGGTGTACGAGCAGTACTTC.

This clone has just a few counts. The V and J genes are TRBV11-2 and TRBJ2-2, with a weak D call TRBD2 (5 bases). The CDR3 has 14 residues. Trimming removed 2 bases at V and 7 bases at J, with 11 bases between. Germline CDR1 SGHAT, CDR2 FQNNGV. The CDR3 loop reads CASSLRRQDGELFF. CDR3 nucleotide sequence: TGTGCCAGCAGCTTACGGAGGCAGGACGGGGAGCTGTTTTTT. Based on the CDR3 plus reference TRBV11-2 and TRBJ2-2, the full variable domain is EAGVAQSPRYKIIEKRQSVAFWCNPISGHATLYWYQQILGQGPKLLIQFQNNGVVDDSQLPKDRFSAERLKGVDSTLKIQPAKLEDSAVYLCASSLRRQDGELFFGEGSRLTVL.

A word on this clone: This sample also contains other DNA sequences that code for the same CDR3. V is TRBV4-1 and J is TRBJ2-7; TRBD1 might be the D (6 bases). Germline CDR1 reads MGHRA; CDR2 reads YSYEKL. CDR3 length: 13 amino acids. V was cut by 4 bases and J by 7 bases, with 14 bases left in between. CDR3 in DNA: TGCGCCAGCAGCCCCGGGACCGGGACAGAGCAGTACTTC. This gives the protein CASSPGTGTEQYF.

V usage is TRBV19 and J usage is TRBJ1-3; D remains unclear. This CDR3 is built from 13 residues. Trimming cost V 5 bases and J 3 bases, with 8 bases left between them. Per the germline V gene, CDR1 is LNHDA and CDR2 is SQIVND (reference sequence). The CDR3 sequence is CASSGSIGNTIYF. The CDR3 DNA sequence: TGTGCCAGTAGTGGGTCAATTGGAAACACCATATATTTT.

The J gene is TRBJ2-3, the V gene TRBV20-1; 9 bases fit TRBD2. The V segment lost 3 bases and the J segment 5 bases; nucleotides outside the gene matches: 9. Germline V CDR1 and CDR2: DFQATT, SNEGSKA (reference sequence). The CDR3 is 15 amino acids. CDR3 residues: CSASVSGSGGDTQYF. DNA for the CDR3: TGCAGTGCTAGTGTTAGCGGGAGCGGTGGAGATACGCAGTATTTT.

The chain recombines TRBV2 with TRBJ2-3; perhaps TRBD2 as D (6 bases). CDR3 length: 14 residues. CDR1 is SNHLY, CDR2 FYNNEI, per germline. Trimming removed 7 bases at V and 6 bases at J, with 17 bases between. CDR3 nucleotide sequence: TGTGCCAGCACCCCGGACTACCGCGGGGATACGCAGTATTTT. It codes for CASTPDYRGDTQYF.

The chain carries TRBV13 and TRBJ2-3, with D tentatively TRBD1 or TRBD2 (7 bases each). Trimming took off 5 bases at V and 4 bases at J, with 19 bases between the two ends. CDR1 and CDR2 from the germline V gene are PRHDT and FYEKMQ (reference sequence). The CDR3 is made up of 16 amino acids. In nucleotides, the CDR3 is TGTGCCAGCAGCCAATACAGGGGCGGGGGACCAGATACGCAGTATTTT. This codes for CASSQYRGGGPDTQYF. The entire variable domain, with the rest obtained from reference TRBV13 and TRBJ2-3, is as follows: AAGVIQSPRHLIKEKRETATLKCYPIPRHDTVYWYQQGPGQDPQFLISFYEKMQSDKGSIPDRFSAQQFSDYHSELNMSSLELGDSALYFCASSQYRGGGPDTQYFGPGTRLTVL.

The CDR3, as DNA: TGTGCCAGCAGTTACTCGACCCAGCAGAGGTACGAGCAGTACTTC. Protein: CASSYSTQQRYEQYF. The chain combines TRBV6-5 with TRBJ2-7; D is ambiguous. Germline lookup yields CDR1 MNHEY and CDR2 SVGAGI. This CDR3 is built from 15 residues. V was cut by 0 bases and J by 4 bases, with 13 bases left in between.

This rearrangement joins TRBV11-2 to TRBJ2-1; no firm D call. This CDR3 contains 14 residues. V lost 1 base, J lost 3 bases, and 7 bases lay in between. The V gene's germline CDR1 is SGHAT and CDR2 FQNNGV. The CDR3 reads CASSLGVLYNEQFF. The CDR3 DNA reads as TGTGCCAGCAGCTTAGGTGTGCTCTACAATGAGCAGTTCTTC.

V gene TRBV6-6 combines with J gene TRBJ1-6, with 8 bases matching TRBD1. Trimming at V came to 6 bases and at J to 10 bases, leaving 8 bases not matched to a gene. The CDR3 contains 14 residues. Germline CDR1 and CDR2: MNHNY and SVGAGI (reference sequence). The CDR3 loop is CASSPDRVRSPLHF. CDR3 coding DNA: TGTGCCAGCAGCCCGGACAGGGTGAGGTCACCCCTCCACTTT.

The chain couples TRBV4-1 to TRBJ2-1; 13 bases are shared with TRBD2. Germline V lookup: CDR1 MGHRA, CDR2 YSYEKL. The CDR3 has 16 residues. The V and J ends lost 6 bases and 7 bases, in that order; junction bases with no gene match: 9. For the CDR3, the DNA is TGCGCCAGCAGAAATTGGACTAGCGGGAGAACGAATGAGCAGTTCTTC. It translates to CASRNWTSGRTNEQFF.

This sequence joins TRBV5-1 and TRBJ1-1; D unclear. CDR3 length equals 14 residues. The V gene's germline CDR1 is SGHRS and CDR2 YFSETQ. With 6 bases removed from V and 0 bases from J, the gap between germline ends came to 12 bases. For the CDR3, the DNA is TGCGCCAGCAAACTTGGGGATTTGAACACTGAAGCTTTCTTT. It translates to CASKLGDLNTEAFF.

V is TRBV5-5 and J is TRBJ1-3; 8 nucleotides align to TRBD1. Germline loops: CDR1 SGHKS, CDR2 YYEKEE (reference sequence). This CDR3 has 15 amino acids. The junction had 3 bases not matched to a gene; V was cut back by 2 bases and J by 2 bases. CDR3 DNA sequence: TGTGCCAGCAGCTTTGGGGACAGGACTGGAAACACCATATATTTT. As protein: CASSFGDRTGNTIYF.

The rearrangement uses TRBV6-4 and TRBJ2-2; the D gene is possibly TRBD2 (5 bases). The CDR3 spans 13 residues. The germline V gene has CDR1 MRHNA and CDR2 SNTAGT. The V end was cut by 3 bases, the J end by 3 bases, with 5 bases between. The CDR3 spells CASSERDTGELFF. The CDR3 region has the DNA TGTGCCAGCAGTGAGCGGGACACCGGGGAGCTGTTTTTT.

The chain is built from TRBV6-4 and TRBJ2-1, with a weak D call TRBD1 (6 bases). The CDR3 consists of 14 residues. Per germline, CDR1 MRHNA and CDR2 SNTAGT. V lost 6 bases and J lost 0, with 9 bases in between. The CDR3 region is CASSRDTSYNEQFF. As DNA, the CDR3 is TGTGCCAGCAGCCGGGACACCTCCTACAATGAGCAGTTCTTC.

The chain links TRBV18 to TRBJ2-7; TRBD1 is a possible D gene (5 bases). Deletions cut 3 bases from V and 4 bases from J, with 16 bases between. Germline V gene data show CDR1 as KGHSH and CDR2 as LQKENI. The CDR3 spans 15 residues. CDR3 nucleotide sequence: TGTGCCAGCTCACCGAACAGGCTAGTGGGGTACGAGCAGTACTTC. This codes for CASSPNRLVGYEQYF.

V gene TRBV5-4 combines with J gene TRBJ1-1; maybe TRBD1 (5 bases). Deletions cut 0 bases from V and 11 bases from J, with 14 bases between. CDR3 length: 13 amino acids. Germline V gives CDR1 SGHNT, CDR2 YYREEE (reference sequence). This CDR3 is CASSLGWGQGAFF. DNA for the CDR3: TGTGCCAGCAGCTTGGGTTGGGGCCAAGGTGCTTTCTTT.

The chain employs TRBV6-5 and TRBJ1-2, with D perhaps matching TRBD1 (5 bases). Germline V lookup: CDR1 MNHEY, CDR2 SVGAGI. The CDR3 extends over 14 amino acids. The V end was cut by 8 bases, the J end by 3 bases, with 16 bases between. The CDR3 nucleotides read TGTGCCAGCCATGGGGAGGGGAGTTACTATGGCTACACCTTC. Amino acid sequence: CASHGEGSYYGYTF.

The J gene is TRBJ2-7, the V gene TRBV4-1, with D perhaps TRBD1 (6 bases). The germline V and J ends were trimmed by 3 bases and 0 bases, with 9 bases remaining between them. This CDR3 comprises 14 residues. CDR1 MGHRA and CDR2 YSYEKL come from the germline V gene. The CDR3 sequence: CASSHTGNSYEQYF. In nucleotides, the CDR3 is TGCGCCAGCAGCCACACAGGGAACTCCTACGAGCAGTACTTC.

CDR3 in DNA: TGTGCCAGTAGTATCGACAGGGCTAATAATTCACCCCTCCACTTT. The encoded protein is CASSIDRANNSPLHF. The V gene is TRBV19, the J gene TRBJ1-6, with 7 bases lining up with TRBD1. Germline CDR1 reads LNHDA; CDR2 reads SQIVND (reference sequence). J lost 5 bases, V lost 3 bases, and 4 bases had no gene match. CDR3 length equals 15 residues. Full variable domain (remainder filled in from reference TRBV19 and TRBJ1-6): DGGITQSPKYLFRKEGQNVTLSCEQNLNHDAMYWYRQDPGQGLRLIYYSQIVNDFQKGDIAEGYSVSREKKESFPLTVTSAQKNPTAFYLCASSIDRANNSPLHFGNGTRLTVT.

CDR3 loop: CSVTTGENIQYF. Written as DNA, the CDR3 is TGCAGCGTGACGACAGGGGAGAACATTCAGTACTTC. V is TRBV29-1 and J is TRBJ2-4; TRBD1 aligns across 8 bases. V shed 6 bases and J 7 bases; nucleotides not matched to a gene: 5. This CDR3 is 12 amino acids long. Germline assignment: CDR1 SQVTM and CDR2 ANQGSEA.

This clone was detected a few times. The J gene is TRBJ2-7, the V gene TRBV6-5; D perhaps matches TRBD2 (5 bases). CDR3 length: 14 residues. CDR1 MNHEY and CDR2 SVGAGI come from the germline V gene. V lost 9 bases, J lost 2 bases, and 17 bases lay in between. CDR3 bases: TGTGCCAGTCGACGGGATACCGGGGCCTACGAGCAGTACTTC. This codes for CASRRDTGAYEQYF.

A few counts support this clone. The CDR3 DNA reads as TGTGCCAGTAGTTCGAACCTCAGGGCCCAAAAACTGTTTTTT. Its protein is CASSSNLRAQKLFF. The chain carries TRBV19 and TRBJ1-4, with D possibly matching TRBD1 (5 bases). In germline, CDR1 is LNHDA, CDR2 SQIVND (reference sequence). V was pared by 5 bases and J by 9 bases, with 16 bases between. The CDR3 consists of 14 residues.

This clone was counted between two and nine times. CDR3 in DNA: TGTGCCAGCAGCTTAGGGTCAGGGGTAGTAGCCGGGGAGCTGTTTTTT. Its protein is CASSLGSGVVAGELFF. The chain employs TRBV11-2 and TRBJ2-2, with D tentatively TRBD1 (6 bases). V was trimmed by 1 base and J by 6 bases, leaving 15 bases between them. Germline V gene sequence: CDR1 SGHAT, CDR2 FQNNGV. This CDR3 contains 16 residues.

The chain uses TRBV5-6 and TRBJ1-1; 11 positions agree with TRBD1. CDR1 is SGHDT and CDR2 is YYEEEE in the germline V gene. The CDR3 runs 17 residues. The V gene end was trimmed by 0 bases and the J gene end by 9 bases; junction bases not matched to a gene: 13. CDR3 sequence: CASSLEWGRTDRGQAFF. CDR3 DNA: TGTGCCAGCAGCTTGGAGTGGGGTCGGACGGACAGGGGGCAAGCTTTCTTT.